This T cell receptor (beta chain) appears in the sequencing data of a study of blood T cells in healthy people across ages. V trimming: 3 bases; J trimming: 12 bases; junction bases outside the gene matches: 2. This CDR3 region has 13 residues. Through a sample-barcoded 5' primer and a J-beta primer mix, a second PCR was run for roughly 6 to 12 cycles. MiXCR was run by TCRdb on the 5' RACE reads, yielding one entry per CDR3 protein. The sample contains about 570,000 distinct CDR3 sequences, about 26% of which appear only once. This clonotype was counted between two and nine times. The chain combines TRBV12-3 or TRBV12-4 with TRBJ2-1, with 13 bases lining up with TRBD2. Sequencing input: blood. The sequence derives from a woman between 65 and 79 years old in good health. The CDR3, as DNA: TGTGCCAGCAGTTTCGGACTAGCGGGGGTGCAGTTCTTC. It is translated as CASSFGLAGVQFF.